This T cell receptor (beta chain) was recovered during a study of CD8 T cells in ankylosing spondylitis. Findings of the study overall: Seemingly characteristic of ankylosing spondylitis blood was a TCR beta motif consisting of roughly 8 highly homologous variants. Disease-linked clones bore a CD8+ phenotype and were relatively rare in peripheral blood. There were earlier reports of some motif variants in reactive arthritis synovial fluid and blood. From matched ankylosing spondylitis synovial fluid, disease-linked clones were reportedly recovered at significantly enriched levels.

From germline, CDR1 is SNHLY and CDR2 FYNNEI. This CDR3 contains 15 residues. V lost 7 bases, J lost 5 bases, and 10 bases stayed unmatched. The table lists this clonotype with a few counts. As yet, its antigen is unknown. One entry per CDR3 protein, called by TCRdb with MiXCR from the 5' RACE reads. The repertoire includes approximately 220,000 distinct CDR3 sequences, over 9.5% of them detected once, and 21% sits in the top ten. The sequencing sample was made of blood, either unsorted or a sorted T cell fraction (not recorded which). The chain joins TRBV2 to TRBJ1-4, with 7 bases fitting TRBD1. This clonotype was obtained from a male donor with ankylosing spondylitis or in good health (not recorded which). CDR3 sequence reads: CASIMIGQENEKLFF. CDR3 coding DNA: TGTGCCAGCATTATGATCGGACAGGAGAATGAAAAACTGTTTTTT. The full variable domain, in which reference TRBV2 and TRBJ1-4 provide the parts outside the CDR3, is EPEVTQTPSHQVTQMGQEVILRCVPISNHLYFYWYRQILGQKVEFLVSFYNNEISEKSEIFDDQFSVERPDGSNFTLKIRSTKLEDSAMYFCASIMIGQENEKLFFGSGTQLSVL.